This TCR beta chain originates from a study of T-cell reconstitution after alpha-beta-depleted transplantation in children. Whole-study results and caveats: After transplant, high TCRbeta diversity at day 60 in some patients arose from surviving recipient T cells and thymic progenitors. T-cell counts and diversity at one year following transplant were attributed mainly to newly produced T cells. Reported findings indicate that, about two months after transplant, alpha-beta T cells came from several hundred expanded clones, which were derived from non-depleted graft cells.

V dropped 2 bases and J dropped 4; count of bases not matched to a gene: 13. The CDR3 totals 19 residues. Germline V gene data show CDR1 as KGHSH and CDR2 as LQKENI. Comments on this clonotype: Its target is not known.

The authors prepared the TCRbeta library with unique molecular identifiers. TCRdb analysed the PCR reads with MiXCR anew, one entry per CDR3 protein. The table lists approximately 250,000 distinct CDR3 sequences, roughly 23% of them singletons, with approximately 2.5% in the top ten. The sequences come from PBMCs, collected before TCRalphabeta/CD19-depleted stem cell transplant. The rearrangement joins TRBV18 to TRBJ2-1; 11 bases match TRBD2. The receptor was derived from a girl aged 2-15 years with Fanconi anemia, due to receive a stem cell transplant. CDR3 region: CASSPSSTLAGGRYNEQFF. The CDR3 DNA follows: TGTGCCAGCTCACCATCGTCTACCCTAGCGGGGGGAAGATACAATGAGCAGTTCTTC.